The 28 T cell receptor beta chains reported below all come from one sample, sequenced in a study of T-cell memory formation after mild COVID-19 (TCRdb year 2021). The library was built by means of 5' RACE. Sequencing instrument: Illumina NovaSeq 6000. TCRdb reanalyzed the raw reads on its own, using fastp at Q25 for trimming and MiXCR for clone calling, and kept in-frame beta chains. Rows matching on CDR3 protein sequence are summarized as one entry with the most common DNA and genes. In this sample the table shows tens of thousands of distinct CDR3 sequences, 16% of which occur a single time. The top ten hold about 33% of the sample. The sample taken for sequencing was PBMCs or a T cell subset sorted from them (not recorded which). These receptor sequences come from an adult woman who had mild COVID-19 (a few samples of this study predate the infection). The sample titles of this study are shuffled in the database, so cell type and time point are left out; the donor was told from shared clones.

This clonotype was seen ten or more times. The chain links TRBV5-1 to TRBJ1-1, with D possibly TRBD1 on 5 matching bases. The ends were cut back, 4 bases at V and 2 bases at J, with 15 bases in the middle. CDR1 SGHRS and CDR2 YFSETQ come from the germline V gene. The CDR3 has 15 amino acids. CDR3 in DNA: TGCGCCAGCAGCCGACTCCAGGGTGACAACACTGAAGCTTTCTTT. It codes for CASSRLQGDNTEAFF.

In this sample, this clonotype turned up a few times. This sequence joins TRBV6-2 or TRBV6-3 and TRBJ1-1; D not certain. Germline assignment: CDR1 MNHEY and CDR2 SVGEGT. Trimming left V 5 bases short and J 1 base short, with 11 bases between. The CDR3 contains 14 residues. CDR3 sequence: CASSEHSPNTEAFF. The DNA for the CDR3 is TGTGCCAGCAGTGAACATAGCCCGAACACTGAAGCTTTCTTT.

The chain employs TRBV20-1 and TRBJ1-3, with TRBD1 as a possible D gene (6 bases). The CDR3 length is 12 residues. V shed 6 bases and J shed 4 bases, with 10 bases lying between them. Germline V lookup: CDR1 DFQATT, CDR2 SNEGSKA (reference sequence). Here the CDR3 DNA reads TGCAGTGCGCGGACAGTCGGAAACACCATATATTTT. Translated: CSARTVGNTIYF.

The chain links TRBV27 to TRBJ2-3, with no clear D. V lost 4 bases, J lost 2 bases, and 13 bases lay in between. This CDR3 region has 15 residues. CDR1 and CDR2 from the germline V gene are MNHEY and SMNVEV (reference sequence). The CDR3 loop is CASSSAVQYTDTQYF. Written as DNA, the CDR3 is TGTGCCAGCAGTTCGGCCGTACAATACACAGATACGCAGTATTTT.

This clonotype has more than one count but fewer than ten. The V gene is TRBV7-2, the J gene TRBJ2-1; TRBD1 aligns across 9 bases. Unmatched junction bases numbered 3, after V lost 5 bases and J lost 4 bases. Germline CDR1 and CDR2: SGHTA and FQGNSA. This CDR3 comprises 14 residues. CDR3 in amino acids: CASSRGTGYNEQFF. The DNA of the CDR3 is TGTGCCAGCAGCCGCGGGACAGGGTACAATGAGCAGTTCTTC. The full variable domain, completed using reference TRBV7-2 and TRBJ2-1, is GAGVSQSPSNKVTEKGKDVELRCDPISGHTALYWYRQSLGQGLEFLIYFQGNSAPDKSGLPSDRFSAERTGGSVSTLTIQRTQQEDSAVYLCASSRGTGYNEQFFGPGTRLTVL.

This clonotype was counted between two and nine times. V and J are TRBV5-1 and TRBJ1-1; TRBD1 matches at 10 bases. CDR3 length: 15 amino acids. The V and J ends lost 2 bases and 3 bases, in that order; junction bases with no gene match: 4. The germline CDR1 and CDR2 sequences are SGHRS and YFSETQ. The CDR3 loop is CASSFTGTGDTEAFF. The CDR3 DNA is TGCGCCAGCAGCTTTACCGGGACAGGGGACACTGAAGCTTTCTTT.

The rearrangement joins TRBV5-6 to TRBJ2-1; the match to TRBD1 covers 9 bases. Germline V gene lookup returns CDR1 SGHDT and CDR2 YYEEEE. The CDR3 is made up of 15 amino acids. The V gene end was trimmed by 4 bases and the J gene end by 8 bases; junction bases not matched to a gene: 10. This CDR3 is CASSRDRESLYEQFF. The DNA for the CDR3 is TGTGCCAGCAGCCGGGACAGGGAATCCCTCTATGAGCAGTTCTTC.

The gene calls are TRBV7-9 and TRBJ2-3; 7 bases align to TRBD1. This CDR3 has 17 residues. V lost 5 bases and J lost 0; bases outside the gene matches: 11. Germline CDR1 is SEHNR and CDR2 is FQNEAQ (reference sequence). CDR3 loop: CASSPEMGQTSTDTQYF. In nucleotides, the CDR3 is TGTGCCAGCAGCCCCGAGATGGGACAGACTAGCACAGATACGCAGTATTTT. Full variable domain (rest looked up from reference TRBV7-9 and TRBJ2-3): DTGVSQNPRHKITKRGQNVTFRCDPISEHNRLYWYRQTLGQGPEFLTYFQNEAQLEKSRLLSDRFSAERPKGSFSTLEIQRTEQGDSAMYLCASSPEMGQTSTDTQYFGPGTRLTVL.

This clonotype was counted a few times. V usage is TRBV9 and J usage is TRBJ2-1; D is unclear. CDR3 length equals 12 residues. The germline V and J ends were trimmed by 0 bases and 7 bases, with 5 bases remaining between them. Looked up from germline, CDR1 is SGDLS and CDR2 is YYNGEE. The CDR3: CASSVAGNEQFF. The CDR3 coding sequence is TGTGCCAGCAGCGTAGCTGGGAATGAGCAGTTCTTC.

This clonotype turned up a few times. The chain couples TRBV1 to TRBJ2-7; the table's D call of TRBD1 was not tested on the DNA. TRBV1 is marked as a pseudogene. CDR3 length: 13 amino acids. CDR3 sequence: CTSSQAARGEQYF. CDR3 bases: TGCACCAGCAGCCAAGCCGCAAGGGGAGAGCAGTACTTC.

This clonotype was seen repeatedly, ten times or more. The CDR3 DNA follows: TGTGCCAGCAGCTTAGTACTCAGCTCCTACAATGAGCAGTTCTTC. Protein sequence: CASSLVLSSYNEQFF. The chain couples TRBV7-2 to TRBJ2-1, with no clear D. Germline-derived CDR1 and CDR2 are SGHTA and FQGNSA. The CDR3 spans 15 residues. Trimming took 1 base from V and 0 from J, leaving 7 bases between them.

J is TRBJ2-3 and V is TRBV6-1, with unresolved D. Germline CDR1 MNHNS, CDR2 SASEGT. CDR3 length: 15 amino acids. Trimming stripped 1 base from V and 3 bases from J, with 11 bases between. The CDR3 region has the DNA TGTGCCAGCAGTGAAGAAATGAGTGGTACAGATACGCAGTATTTT. Translation: CASSEEMSGTDTQYF.

The chain is built from TRBV12-3 or TRBV12-4 and TRBJ1-2; TRBD1 aligns across 9 bases. V trimming: 4 bases; J trimming: 2 bases; junction bases outside the gene matches: 5. The CDR3 extends over 15 amino acids. CDR3 nucleotide sequence: TGTGCCAGCAGTTCCGGGACAGGGTGGAACTATGGCTACACCTTC. Translated: CASSSGTGWNYGYTF.

This clonotype came up a few times. The chain uses TRBV6-4 and TRBJ1-2; D is undetermined. Trimming cost V 0 bases and J 5 bases, with 16 bases left between them. This CDR3 has 16 amino acids. Germline CDR1 is MRHNA and CDR2 is SNTAGT. The CDR3 coding sequence is TGTGCCAGCAGTGACTCGGCGGGGAAAGGAGGGTATGGCTACACCTTC. It is translated as CASSDSAGKGGYGYTF.

The genes are TRBV12-3 or TRBV12-4 and TRBJ2-2; D call uncertain. Trimming took off 0 bases at V and 0 bases at J, with 8 bases between the two ends. This CDR3 region has 16 residues. The CDR3 loop reads CASSLAWQSNTGELFF. The CDR3 DNA reads TGTGCCAGCAGTTTAGCGTGGCAGTCGAACACCGGGGAGCTGTTTTTT.

This chain uses TRBV7-6 with TRBJ2-1, with 16 bases aligning to TRBD2. This CDR3 spans 19 amino acids. Germline loops: CDR1 SGHVS, CDR2 FNYEAQ. The V and J ends lost 0 bases and 7 bases, in that order; junction bases with no gene match: 9. CDR3 loop: CASSLAGLAGGPSKNEQFF. In DNA, the CDR3 is TGTGCCAGCAGCTTAGCGGGACTAGCGGGGGGGCCCTCGAAAAATGAGCAGTTCTTC.

CDR3 coding DNA: TGTGCCAGCAGCCAAGAGCCGGGGATTAGCACAGATACGCAGTATTTT. Translation gives CASSQEPGISTDTQYF. The rearrangement uses TRBV14 and TRBJ2-3; perhaps TRBD2 as D (5 bases). The CDR3 contains 16 residues. V was clipped by 0 bases and J by 0 bases, with 10 bases between them. The germline V gene encodes CDR1 SGHDN and CDR2 FVKESK.

This clonotype was observed a handful of times. V usage is TRBV7-9 and J usage is TRBJ2-3; D ambiguous. V was cut by 5 bases and J by 8 bases, with 11 bases left in between. CDR3 length: 12 amino acids. The germline CDR1 and CDR2 sequences are SEHNR and FQNEAQ (reference sequence). CDR3 in amino acids: CASSQPVGTQYF. DNA for the CDR3: TGTGCCAGCAGCCAACCGGTTGGTACGCAGTATTTT.

The chain recombines TRBV5-1 with TRBJ1-5; possible D gene TRBD1, 5 bases. V lost 0 bases to trimming and J lost 2 bases, with 9 bases between them. This CDR3 is 15 amino acids long. Per germline, CDR1 SGHRS and CDR2 YFSETQ. In nucleotides, the CDR3 is TGCGCCAGCAGCTTGGAGGGGTATGGCAATCAGCCCCAGCATTTT. Translation gives CASSLEGYGNQPQHF.

V and J are TRBV19 and TRBJ1-2, with D unclear. Germline V gene data show CDR1 as LNHDA and CDR2 as SQIVND (reference sequence). There are 14 residues in the CDR3. Trimming took 3 bases from V and 3 from J, leaving 11 bases between them. Written as DNA, the CDR3 is TGTGCCAGTAGTATGATTAGCAGATACTATGGCTACACCTTC. Its protein product is CASSMISRYYGYTF.

The V gene is TRBV30, the J gene TRBJ1-1, with D possibly matching TRBD1 (5 bases). CDR3 length: 12 residues. V was trimmed by 2 bases and J by 8 bases, leaving 12 bases between them. The germline gives CDR1 GTSNPN, CDR2 SVGIG (reference sequence). This CDR3 reads CAWSSTGLEAFF. The CDR3 DNA sequence: TGTGCCTGGAGTTCCACAGGACTGGAAGCTTTCTTT.

In this sample, this clonotype turned up many times. This chain uses TRBV7-2 with TRBJ2-7; 9 bases line up with TRBD1. Germline V gene sequence: CDR1 SGHTA, CDR2 FQGNSA. V was clipped by 3 bases and J by 3 bases; unmatched bases: 3. The CDR3 loop spans 14 amino acids. The DNA for the CDR3 is TGTGCCAGCAGCTTTTACAGGGGGCTCTACGAGCAGTACTTC. This translates into CASSFYRGLYEQYF.

This clonotype was recorded a few times. This rearrangement joins TRBV7-9 to TRBJ2-1; 13 bases agree with TRBD2. Germline loops: CDR1 SEHNR, CDR2 FQNEAQ (reference sequence). This CDR3 region has 15 residues. Trimming removed 6 bases from V and 9 bases from J; junction bases left unmatched: 8. The CDR3, as DNA: TGTGCCAGCAGTTCTCCGGGACTAGCGGGACGTGAGCAGTTCTTC. Its translation is CASSSPGLAGREQFF.

This clonotype was seen at least ten times. The chain joins TRBV7-9 to TRBJ2-3, with D perhaps TRBD2 (6 bases). V lost 5 bases and J 1 base, leaving 10 bases between the germline ends. The germline V gene has CDR1 SEHNR and CDR2 FQNEAQ (reference sequence). The CDR3 loop spans 14 amino acids. The chain's CDR3 is CASSAVAGTDTQYF. The CDR3 nucleotides are TGTGCCAGCAGCGCCGTAGCGGGCACAGATACGCAGTATTTT. The full variable domain, in which reference TRBV7-9 and TRBJ2-3 provide the parts outside the CDR3, is DTGVSQNPRHKITKRGQNVTFRCDPISEHNRLYWYRQTLGQGPEFLTYFQNEAQLEKSRLLSDRFSAERPKGSFSTLEIQRTEQGDSAMYLCASSAVAGTDTQYFGPGTRLTVL.

The rearrangement joins TRBV5-1 to TRBJ2-3; D uncertain. The ends were cut back, 3 bases at V and 0 bases at J, with 8 bases in the middle. The CDR3 consists of 14 residues. Germline V gene sequence: CDR1 SGHRS, CDR2 YFSETQ. Here the CDR3 DNA reads TGCGCCAGCAGCTCCATCCCTAGCACAGATACGCAGTATTTT. Protein sequence: CASSSIPSTDTQYF.

In this sample, this clonotype turned up a few times. One junction end does not reproduce the germline sequence, and a read error may be involved. This chain links TRBV7-9 with TRBJ1-1; 11 bases line up with TRBD1. The germline V gene encodes CDR1 SEHNR and CDR2 FQNEAQ (reference sequence). This CDR3 is built from 16 residues. As DNA, the CDR3 is TGTGCCAGCAGCTTAGCTTGGGACAGGGGGAACATTGAAGCTTTCTTT. Residues: CASSLAWDRGNIEAFF.

J is TRBJ1-1 and V is TRBV5-1; no reliable D call. V shed 4 bases and J shed 8 bases, with 12 bases lying between them. Looked up from germline, CDR1 is SGHRS and CDR2 is YFSETQ. This CDR3 comprises 12 residues. For the CDR3, the DNA is TGCGCCAGCAGCAACGGGAGTATCGAAGCTTTCTTT. Its protein is CASSNGSIEAFF.

The genes are TRBV7-2 and TRBJ2-3; 9 nucleotides line up with TRBD2. With 4 bases clipped from V and 4 bases from J, the junction kept 6 bases outside the gene matches. Germline V CDR1 and CDR2: SGHTA, FQGNSA. This CDR3 has 15 amino acids. CDR3: CASSSDSGSPDTQYF. In DNA form, the CDR3 reads TGTGCCAGCAGCTCAGATAGCGGGAGTCCAGATACGCAGTATTTT.